These 22 T cell receptor beta chains were sequenced from one sample in a study of blood T cell repertoires in COVID-19. Generated by immunoSEQ multiplex PCR, the TCRdb table keeps only in-frame clones and is missing some. The sample carries some 240,000 clones, roughly 89% recorded once. The material sequenced was peripheral blood. The source of these receptors is a man aged 55-75 years who had recovered from COVID-19.

This sequence joins TRBV28 and TRBJ1-1; 7 positions match TRBD1. Unmatched junction bases numbered 10, after V lost 5 bases and J lost 4 bases. CDR1 and CDR2 (germline): MDHEN, SYDVKM. This CDR3 has 15 residues. CDR3 nucleotide sequence: TGTGCCAGCAGTCCGTGGGACAGTTCGGGCACTGAAGCTTTCTTT. Its translation is CASSPWDSSGTEAFF.

V is TRBV10-1 and J is TRBJ2-3; TRBD1 aligns across 7 bases. This CDR3 comprises 16 residues. The germline V gene encodes CDR1 WNHNN and CDR2 SYGVQD (reference sequence). Trimming at V came to 0 bases and at J to 0 bases, leaving 3 bases not matched to a gene. This CDR3 reads CASSESGQWSTDTQYF. In DNA, the CDR3 is TGCGCCAGCAGTGAGTCGGGACAGTGGAGCACAGATACGCAGTATTTT.

This rearrangement joins TRBV5-1 to TRBJ2-7, with TRBD1 as a possible D gene (6 bases). Germline V gene sequence: CDR1 SGHRS, CDR2 YFSETQ. V lost 2 bases, J lost 0 bases, and 12 bases lay in between. The CDR3 has 15 amino acids. CDR3 region: CASSFGAGVSYEQYF. The CDR3 DNA reads TGCGCCAGCAGCTTTGGGGCAGGGGTCTCCTACGAGCAGTACTTC.

V is TRBV19 and J is TRBJ2-3; D not certain. Germline V CDR1 and CDR2: LNHDA, SQIVND (reference sequence). V was pared by 4 bases and J by 0 bases, with 11 bases between. The CDR3 is made up of 15 amino acids. DNA of the CDR3: TGTGCCAGTAGTACAGGTTATCCTAGCACAGATACGCAGTATTTT. Encoded protein: CASSTGYPSTDTQYF.

The rearrangement joins TRBV6-2 or TRBV6-3 to TRBJ2-5; 10 nucleotides agree with TRBD2. CDR1 and CDR2 (germline): MNHEY, SVGEGT. J lost 4 bases, V lost 6 bases, and 11 bases had no gene match. The CDR3 loop spans 16 amino acids. CDR3 in amino acids: CASSIGLADLRETQYF. CDR3 DNA: TGTGCCAGCAGCATCGGACTAGCGGACCTCCGAGAGACCCAGTACTTC.

The chain joins TRBV19 to TRBJ2-7; 9 positions agree with TRBD1. The CDR3 length is 15 residues. From germline, CDR1 is LNHDA and CDR2 SQIVND (reference sequence). Germline trimming cut 3 bases from V and 3 bases from J; bases unmatched to any gene: 6. In nucleotides, the CDR3 is TGTGCCAGTAGTATTCGACCGGGACAGGGCTACGAGCAGTACTTC. Its protein product is CASSIRPGQGYEQYF.

The gene calls are TRBV7-9 and TRBJ2-7; 10 nucleotides line up with TRBD2. The CDR3 sequence is 15 residues long. Germline V gene sequence: CDR1 SEHNR, CDR2 FQNEAQ (reference sequence). Trimming cost V 4 bases and J 3 bases; bases outside gene matches: 6. The CDR3 coding sequence is TGTGCCAGCAGCTGGGTGTTAGCGGGGGGCTACGAGCAGTACTTC. It is translated as CASSWVLAGGYEQYF.

The chain has TRBV5-1 and TRBJ1-1; D remains ambiguous. CDR3 length: 14 residues. V lost 2 bases to trimming and J lost 0 bases, with 8 bases between them. The germline V gene has CDR1 SGHRS and CDR2 YFSETQ. CDR3: CASSFSGLNTEAFF. CDR3 nucleotides: TGCGCCAGCAGCTTCAGCGGCTTGAACACTGAAGCTTTCTTT.

This clone was recorded a few times. J is TRBJ2-7 and V is TRBV23-1; perhaps TRBD1 as D (5 bases). TRBV23-1 is recorded as an ORF, its role being uncertain. V was shortened by 3 bases and J by 2 bases, with 11 bases between the two germline ends. CDR3 length equals 14 residues. CDR3 sequence reads: CASSQGQGTYEQYF. Here the CDR3 DNA reads TGCGCCAGCAGTCAGGGGCAGGGAACCTACGAGCAGTACTTC.

The V gene is TRBV18, the J gene TRBJ2-4; TRBD1 agrees at 8 bases. V lost 3 bases, J lost 8 bases, and 9 bases stayed unmatched. This CDR3 is 15 amino acids long. From germline, CDR1 is KGHSH and CDR2 LQKENI. The CDR3 coding sequence is TGTGCCAGCTCACCGGGGACAGGACTTATAGACATTCAGTACTTC. Encoded protein: CASSPGTGLIDIQYF.

This chain uses TRBV6-6 with TRBJ2-1; D not certain. Trimming shortened V by 5 bases and J by 0 bases, and 11 bases separated the two germline ends. CDR3 length: 15 residues. The germline CDR1 and CDR2 sequences are MNHNY and SVGAGI (reference sequence). CDR3 sequence: CASSLDSPSYNEQFF. In DNA form, the CDR3 reads TGTGCCAGCAGTCTAGACTCGCCCTCCTACAATGAGCAGTTCTTC.

As DNA, the CDR3 is TGCGCCAGCAGCCAAGAGGGACAGGGTGGTGACTATGGCTACACCTTC. Translated: CASSQEGQGGDYGYTF. V is TRBV4-1 and J is TRBJ1-2; 9 bases fit TRBD1. CDR1 MGHRA and CDR2 YSYEKL come from the germline V gene. The CDR3 sequence is 16 residues long. V shed 0 bases, J shed 3 bases, and the junction held 5 bases outside the gene matches.

J is TRBJ1-1 and V is TRBV7-9; D might be TRBD1 (6 bases). The CDR3 totals 14 residues. Trimming took 3 bases from V and 1 from J, leaving 9 bases between them. Germline CDR1 reads SEHNR; CDR2 reads FQNEAQ (reference sequence). CDR3 region: CASSFGQTNTEAFF. As DNA, the CDR3 is TGTGCCAGCAGCTTCGGACAGACGAACACTGAAGCTTTCTTT.

The genes are TRBV25-1 and TRBJ2-4; 7 bases fit TRBD2. Trimming at V came to 9 bases and at J to 4 bases, leaving 6 bases not matched to a gene. The CDR3 length is 13 residues. Germline loops: CDR1 MGHDK, CDR2 SYGVNS. The CDR3 reads CASGGGGKNIQYF. CDR3 coding DNA: TGTGCCAGTGGGGGGGGAGGGAAAAACATTCAGTACTTC.

V is TRBV27 and J is TRBJ2-7, with TRBD1 matching 7 bases. The CDR3 sequence is 16 residues long. V dropped 3 bases and J dropped 1; count of bases not matched to a gene: 9. Looked up from germline, CDR1 is MNHEY and CDR2 is SMNVEV (reference sequence). The CDR3 nucleotides are TGTGCCAGCAGTTTCTCCTGGACAGGCGAATCCTACGAGCAGTACTTC. It codes for CASSFSWTGESYEQYF.

This sequence joins TRBV4-1 and TRBJ1-4; no firm D call. This CDR3 spans 13 amino acids. Between the trimmed V and J ends, which lost 4 bases and 8 bases, there was a span of 11 bases. Germline V gene sequence: CDR1 MGHRA, CDR2 YSYEKL. CDR3 amino acids: CASSPPGREKLFF. CDR3 sequence (DNA): TGCGCCAGCAGCCCCCCAGGAAGAGAAAAACTGTTTTTT.

CDR3 region: CASSRPSEGAQKLFF. CDR3 DNA: TGTGCCAGCAGCCGACCCTCCGAAGGAGCGCAAAAACTGTTTTTT. J is TRBJ1-4 and V is TRBV7-8; D is ambiguous. V gave up 5 bases and J gave up 9 bases, with 19 bases separating them. CDR1 and CDR2 from the germline V gene are SGHVS and FQNEAQ. The CDR3 is 15 residues long.

The gene calls are TRBV5-6 and TRBJ1-2, with TRBD1 identical over 9 bases. The V and J ends lost 2 bases and 8 bases, in that order; junction bases with no gene match: 13. The V gene's germline CDR1 is SGHDT and CDR2 YYEEEE. This CDR3 is built from 16 residues. The CDR3 region is CASSFGGAGTGLGYTF. CDR3 sequence (DNA): TGTGCCAGCAGCTTCGGGGGGGCCGGGACAGGGCTCGGCTACACCTTC.

In this sample, this clone turned up a few times. The chain recombines TRBV2 with TRBJ2-5; D call uncertain. The length of the CDR3 is 13 residues. Per germline, CDR1 SNHLY and CDR2 FYNNEI. V shed 4 bases and J shed 5 bases, with 11 bases lying between them. CDR3: CASSVLLSETQYF. The DNA for the CDR3 is TGTGCCAGCAGTGTCCTCCTGTCTGAGACCCAGTACTTC.

This clone was recorded once. The chain carries TRBV9 and TRBJ1-5; TRBD1 matches 9 bases. There are 15 residues in the CDR3. Germline values: CDR1 SGDLS, CDR2 YYNGEE. Unmatched junction bases numbered 5, after V lost 2 bases and J lost 5 bases. CDR3 protein: CASSVTGTGYQPQHF. In nucleotides, the CDR3 is TGTGCCAGCAGCGTCACCGGGACAGGGTATCAGCCCCAGCATTTT.

The CDR3 coding sequence is TGCGCCAGCAGCGCAAGAACTACGCAAACCCTAGCCTACGAGCAGTACTTC. This gives the protein CASSARTTQTLAYEQYF. This chain links TRBV5-1 with TRBJ2-7, with no clear D. Germline values: CDR1 SGHRS, CDR2 YFSETQ. Trimming took 4 bases from V and 2 from J, leaving 22 bases between them. CDR3 length: 17 amino acids.

V usage is TRBV5-1 and J usage is TRBJ2-2; 9 positions agree with TRBD1. Germline V gene sequence: CDR1 SGHRS, CDR2 YFSETQ. Trimming took 4 bases from V and 1 from J; bases not matched to a gene: 11. The CDR3 is 18 residues long. In DNA, the CDR3 is TGCGCCAGCAGCCCGACTCCCCAGGGACAGGGGAACACCGGGGAGCTGTTTTTT. Encoded protein: CASSPTPQGQGNTGELFF.